This TCR beta chain stems from a study of beta chain features in type 1 diabetes. Per the germline V gene, CDR1 is DFQATT and CDR2 is SNEGSKA (reference sequence). The CDR3 has 11 residues. V lost 5 bases and J lost 2, with 6 bases in between. This clone was detected only a few times. What it binds is not known. Other DNA sequences of this sample code for an identical CDR3. Of the isolated RNA, all was reverse transcribed, and so the sequenced material was expressed TCRB transcripts. Clones were read by immunoSEQ multiplex PCR, and TCRdb kept only the in-frame ones, dropping some. The sample records about 300,000 clones, 7.5% to 9.5% being singletons. Per donor, one heparinised blood draw averaged about 110 mL. Study-level results: Sampled from patients, naive, central memory and Treg TCRB repertoires appeared more similar than those sampled from healthy donors.

The rearrangement uses TRBV20-1 and TRBJ2-5; no definite D call. The sample comprised central memory CD4+ T cells from blood. The origin of this receptor is a woman younger than 35 in good health. The CDR3 coding sequence is TGCAGTGCTGGAAGGCAAGAGACCCAGTACTTC. As protein: CSAGRQETQYF.